This T cell receptor beta chain appears in the sequencing data of a study of read filtering for tumor transcriptome and immune sequencing. Study at large: Mean patient age was roughly 66 years, range about 40 to 85; some 17 male, 12 to 15 female. After DNase treatment, RNA was made into whole-transcriptome libraries. Per sample, TCR-region reads ranged about 4.05 to 11 million by IR-seq, roughly 75 to 1273 by RNA-seq.

Study results and limitations: About 82% of IR-seq clonotypes had a single read, yet these held around 4% of reads.

This clonotype was seen only a few times. Its antigen is unknown. The germline V and J ends were trimmed by 2 bases and 0 bases, with 21 bases remaining between them. CDR3 length equals 19 residues. This library used around 400 ng RNA and molecular barcoded adaptors spanning alpha/delta and beta/gamma chains. TCRdb ran MiXCR on the reads and lists one entry per CDR3 protein. The table lists approximately 60,000 distinct CDR3 sequences, roughly 19% of them singletons. Sequencing was done on a sample of a population of CD138-negative cells sorted from bone marrow. This TCR came from a donor aged 40 or older with multiple myeloma. The rearrangement joins TRBV23-1 to TRBJ2-3; D is uncertain. TRBV23-1 is designated an ORF whose function remains uncertain. The DNA for the CDR3 is TGCGCCAGCAGTCAAAAATTCGGTTCGGGTTCTCCTAGCACAGATACGCAGTATTTT. This translates into CASSQKFGSGSPSTDTQYF.